Below are 14 T cell receptor beta chains sequenced from a single sample in a study of T cell responses to AZD1222 COVID-19 vaccine. TCRdb's copy holds only in-frame clones and misses some; the assay was immunoSEQ multiplex PCR. The sample holds about 70,000 clones, roughly 80% seen once. The sample was peripheral blood, taken 28 days after the second AZD1222 dose. These receptors were collected from an adult who received the AZD1222 COVID-19 vaccine.

V gene TRBV11-2 combines with J gene TRBJ1-2; 7 positions agree with TRBD1. There are 17 residues in the CDR3. Germline trimming cut 4 bases from V and 8 bases from J; bases unmatched to any gene: 19. In germline, CDR1 is SGHAT, CDR2 FQNNGV. DNA of the CDR3: TGTGCCAGCAGCTCCTCCGAGACAGGGAGGTTGGTTTGGGGCTACACCTTC. Amino acids: CASSSSETGRLVWGYTF.

CDR3 nucleotide sequence: TGTGCCACCTCCGGGACAGCCAAGAAGAATCAGCCCCAGCATTTT. It codes for CATSGTAKKNQPQHF. This rearrangement joins TRBV19 to TRBJ1-5; TRBD1 matches at 7 bases. This CDR3 spans 15 amino acids. After removal of 10 bases from V and 4 bases from J, the junction contained 13 bases not matched to a gene. CDR1 is LNHDA, CDR2 SQIVND, per germline (reference sequence).

J is TRBJ2-7 and V is TRBV5-4; D is unresolved. Germline assignment: CDR1 SGHNT and CDR2 YYREEE (reference sequence). Trimming left V 1 base short and J 1 base short, with 12 bases between. This CDR3 contains 15 residues. CDR3 region: CASSLSASDSYEQYF. CDR3 nucleotide sequence: TGTGCCAGCAGCTTGAGCGCGTCGGATTCCTACGAGCAGTACTTC.

The gene calls are TRBV18 and TRBJ2-7, with 7 positions matching TRBD2. With 3 bases clipped from V and 0 bases from J, the junction kept 5 bases outside the gene matches. The CDR3 extends over 15 amino acids. In germline, CDR1 is KGHSH, CDR2 LQKENI. The CDR3 loop is CASSPERGNSYEQYF. CDR3 DNA: TGTGCCAGCTCACCTGAGCGGGGAAACTCCTACGAGCAGTACTTC.

The chain carries TRBV29-1 and TRBJ1-1, with D possibly TRBD1 on 6 matching bases. V was cut by 4 bases and J by 5 bases, with 14 bases left in between. CDR1 SQVTM and CDR2 ANQGSEA come from the germline V gene. The CDR3 consists of 13 residues. CDR3: CSVAGAVGTEAFF. For the CDR3, the DNA is TGCAGCGTTGCAGGGGCGGTCGGGACTGAAGCTTTCTTT.

The chain is built from TRBV3-1 (or the pseudogene TRBV3-2) and TRBJ2-5; perhaps TRBD2 as D (6 bases). The germline V and J ends were trimmed by 2 bases and 6 bases, with 22 bases remaining between them. This CDR3 comprises 17 residues. CDR1 is LGHDT and CDR2 is YNNKEL in the germline V gene (reference sequence). CDR3 DNA sequence: TGTGCCAGCAGCCAAATCGGAGGGGTGCCAACCTGGAAGACCCAGTACTTC. Its translation: CASSQIGGVPTWKTQYF.

This clone showed up just once. The V call is TRBV6-5, the J call TRBJ1-4; D is unclear. This CDR3 is built from 14 residues. CDR1 is MNHEY and CDR2 is SVGAGI in the germline V gene. V lost 5 bases and J lost 4, with 11 bases in between. For the CDR3, the DNA is TGTGCCAGCAGTACGGGAGGAGGTAATGAAAAACTGTTTTTT. Translation gives CASSTGGGNEKLFF.

The V call is TRBV4-1, the J call TRBJ1-2, with D uncertain. CDR1 and CDR2 from the germline V gene are MGHRA and YSYEKL. The CDR3 contains 15 residues. Trimming took off 4 bases at V and 0 bases at J, with 12 bases between the two ends. The CDR3 region is CASSPLETSNYGYTF. CDR3 DNA: TGCGCCAGCAGCCCCTTGGAGACTTCTAACTATGGCTACACCTTC.

The chain is built from TRBV5-1 and TRBJ1-5; 7 nucleotides line up with TRBD1. This CDR3 spans 16 amino acids. V shed 4 bases and J 5 bases; nucleotides not matched to a gene: 12. CDR1 is SGHRS, CDR2 YFSETQ, per germline. The DNA for the CDR3 is TGCGCCAGCAGCCCCGCCCCCGGACAGGACTATCAGCCCCAGCATTTT. Translating it yields CASSPAPGQDYQPQHF. Supplemented by reference TRBV5-1 and TRBJ1-5, the full variable domain reads KAGVTQTPRYLIKTRGQQVTLSCSPISGHRSVSWYQQTPGQGLQFLFEYFSETQRNKGNFPGRFSGRQFSNSRSEMNVSTLELGDSALYLCASSPAPGQDYQPQHFGDGTRLSIL.

This clone has a single count. This chain uses TRBV6-5 with TRBJ2-2; no clear D. The germline V and J ends were trimmed by 4 bases and 4 bases, with 7 bases remaining between them. This CDR3 contains 13 residues. Germline V gene lookup returns CDR1 MNHEY and CDR2 SVGAGI. The CDR3 nucleotides read TGTGCCAGCAGTTCAAGTCTCACCGGGGAGCTGTTTTTT. This gives the protein CASSSSLTGELFF.

This clone appeared once. This chain connects TRBV28 to TRBJ1-2, with 10 bases identical to TRBD1. CDR1 is MDHEN and CDR2 is SYDVKM in the germline V gene. With V trimmed by 5 bases and J by 6 bases, 15 bases remained unmatched. This CDR3 is 17 amino acids long. The DNA for the CDR3 is TGTGCCAGCAGTCCTTTCCCCGGGACAGGGGTTAATGATGGCTACACCTTC. This encodes CASSPFPGTGVNDGYTF.

This rearrangement joins TRBV5-1 to TRBJ2-3; 10 positions agree with TRBD1. With 4 bases clipped from V and 2 bases from J, the junction kept 4 bases outside the gene matches. The CDR3 is made up of 15 amino acids. CDR1 and CDR2 (germline): SGHRS, YFSETQ. This CDR3 is CASSEDRGDTDTQYF. The CDR3 DNA reads TGCGCCAGCAGCGAGGACAGGGGGGACACAGATACGCAGTATTTT.

The V gene is TRBV9, the J gene TRBJ1-5; weak D call: TRBD1 (6 bases). Per germline, CDR1 SGDLS and CDR2 YYNGEE. CDR3 length: 15 amino acids. Trimming stripped 4 bases from V and 3 bases from J, with 14 bases between. CDR3 coding DNA: TGTGCCAGCAGCTTGGGGGGACAAATCAATCAGCCCCAGCATTTT. As protein: CASSLGGQINQPQHF.

The chain has TRBV19 and TRBJ1-1; TRBD1 is a possible D gene (6 bases). The CDR3 extends over 14 amino acids. Germline V gives CDR1 LNHDA, CDR2 SQIVND (reference sequence). V was shortened by 6 bases and J by 0 bases, with 11 bases between the two germline ends. Written as DNA, the CDR3 is TGTGCCAGTAGCCCCGGGGACATGAACACTGAAGCTTTCTTT. This encodes CASSPGDMNTEAFF.